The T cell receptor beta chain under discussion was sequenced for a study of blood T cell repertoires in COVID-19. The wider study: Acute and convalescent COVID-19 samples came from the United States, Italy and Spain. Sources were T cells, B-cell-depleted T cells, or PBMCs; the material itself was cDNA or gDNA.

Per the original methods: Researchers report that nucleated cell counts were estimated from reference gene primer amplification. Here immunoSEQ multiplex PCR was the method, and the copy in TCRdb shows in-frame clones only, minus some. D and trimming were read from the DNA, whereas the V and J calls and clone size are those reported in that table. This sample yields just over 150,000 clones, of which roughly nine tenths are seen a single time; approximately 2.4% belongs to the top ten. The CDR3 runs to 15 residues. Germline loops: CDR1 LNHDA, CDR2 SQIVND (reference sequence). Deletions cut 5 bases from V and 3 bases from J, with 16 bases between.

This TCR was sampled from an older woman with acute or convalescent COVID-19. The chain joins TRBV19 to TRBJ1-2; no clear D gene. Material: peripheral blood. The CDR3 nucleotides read TGTGCCAGTAGTTCCCCGGGGTACGGATACTATGGCTACACCTTC. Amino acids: CASSSPGYGYYGYTF.